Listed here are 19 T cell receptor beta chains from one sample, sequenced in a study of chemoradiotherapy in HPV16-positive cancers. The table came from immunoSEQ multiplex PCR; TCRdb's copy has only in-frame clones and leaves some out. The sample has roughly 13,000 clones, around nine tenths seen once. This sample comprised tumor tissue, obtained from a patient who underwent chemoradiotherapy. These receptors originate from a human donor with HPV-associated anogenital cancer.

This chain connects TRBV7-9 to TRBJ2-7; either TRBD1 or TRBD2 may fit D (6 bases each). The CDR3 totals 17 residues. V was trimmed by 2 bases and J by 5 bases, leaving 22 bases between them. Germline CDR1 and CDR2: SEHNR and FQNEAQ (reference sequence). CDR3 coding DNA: TGTGCCAGCAGCTTACGGGGGTTAGGGGGGAGTAGCAACGAGCAGTACTTC. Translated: CASSLRGLGGSSNEQYF. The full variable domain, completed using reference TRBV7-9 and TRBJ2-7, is DTGVSQNPRHKITKRGQNVTFRCDPISEHNRLYWYRQTLGQGPEFLTYFQNEAQLEKSRLLSDRFSAERPKGSFSTLEIQRTEQGDSAMYLCASSLRGLGGSSNEQYFGPGTRLTVT.

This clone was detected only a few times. The CDR3 nucleotides are TGTGCCAGCAGAGGCACCCCTAATGAGCAGTTCTTC. As protein: CASRGTPNEQFF. The genes are TRBV6-5 and TRBJ2-1; D gene uncertain. The CDR3 is made up of 12 amino acids. V was clipped by 6 bases and J by 7 bases, with 10 bases between them. In germline, CDR1 is MNHEY, CDR2 SVGAGI.

Here the CDR3 reads CAWREYNEQFF. In DNA, the CDR3 is TGTGCCTGGAGAGAGTATAATGAGCAGTTCTTC. The rearrangement uses TRBV30 and TRBJ2-1, with D uncertain. Per the germline V gene, CDR1 is GTSNPN and CDR2 is SVGIG (reference sequence). The V end was cut by 3 bases, the J end by 7 bases, with 7 bases between. The CDR3 sequence is 11 residues long.

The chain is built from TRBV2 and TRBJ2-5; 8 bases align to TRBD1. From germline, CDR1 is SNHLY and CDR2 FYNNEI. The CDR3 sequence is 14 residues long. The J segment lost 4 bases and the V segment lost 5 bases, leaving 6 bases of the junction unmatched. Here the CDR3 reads CASSSRGLGETQYF. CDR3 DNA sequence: TGTGCCAGCAGTAGCAGGGGGCTGGGAGAGACCCAGTACTTC.

The chain's CDR3 is CATSLAGGTAQYF. CDR3 coding DNA: TGTGCCACCAGCCTAGCGGGGGGAACGGCCCAGTACTTC. The chain couples TRBV15 to TRBJ2-5; the match to TRBD2 covers 11 bases. The germline gives CDR1 LNHNV, CDR2 YYDKDF (reference sequence). V lost 5 bases and J lost 9; bases outside the gene matches: 5. The CDR3 loop spans 13 amino acids.

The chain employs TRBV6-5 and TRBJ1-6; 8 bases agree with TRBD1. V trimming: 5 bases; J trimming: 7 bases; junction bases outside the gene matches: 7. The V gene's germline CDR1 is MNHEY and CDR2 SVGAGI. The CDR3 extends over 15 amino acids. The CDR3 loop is CASSSNRGWNSPLHF. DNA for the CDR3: TGTGCCAGCAGTAGCAACAGGGGGTGGAATTCACCCCTCCACTTT.

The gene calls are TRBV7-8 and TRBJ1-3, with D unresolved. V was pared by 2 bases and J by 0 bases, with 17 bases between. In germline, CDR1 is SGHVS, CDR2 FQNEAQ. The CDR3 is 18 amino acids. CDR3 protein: CASSLSIRGSGSGNTIYF. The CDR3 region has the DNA TGTGCCAGCAGCTTATCAATTCGGGGTTCAGGCTCTGGAAACACCATATATTTT.

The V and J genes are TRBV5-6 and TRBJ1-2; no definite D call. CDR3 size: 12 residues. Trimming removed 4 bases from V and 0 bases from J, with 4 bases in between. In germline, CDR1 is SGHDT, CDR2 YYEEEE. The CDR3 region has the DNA TGTGCCAGCAGCCCAGCTAACTATGGCTACACCTTC. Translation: CASSPANYGYTF.

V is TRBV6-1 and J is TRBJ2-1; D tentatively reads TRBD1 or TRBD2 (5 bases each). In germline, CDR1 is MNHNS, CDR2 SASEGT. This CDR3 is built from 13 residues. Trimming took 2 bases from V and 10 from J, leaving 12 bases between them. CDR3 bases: TGTGCCAGCAGTGAAACGATGGGGGAAGAGCAGTTCTTC. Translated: CASSETMGEEQFF.

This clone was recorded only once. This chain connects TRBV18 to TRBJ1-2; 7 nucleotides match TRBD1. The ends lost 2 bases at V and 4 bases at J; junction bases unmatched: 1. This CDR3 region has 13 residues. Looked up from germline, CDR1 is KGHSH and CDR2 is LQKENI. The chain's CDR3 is CASSPTGAYGYTF. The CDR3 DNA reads TGTGCCAGCTCACCAACAGGGGCCTATGGCTACACCTTC. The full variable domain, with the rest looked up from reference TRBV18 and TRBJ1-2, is NAGVMQNPRHLVRRRGQEARLRCSPMKGHSHVYWYRQLPEEGLKFMVYLQKENIIDESGMPKERFSAEFPKEGPSILRIQQVVRGDSAAYFCASSPTGAYGYTFGSGTRLTVV.

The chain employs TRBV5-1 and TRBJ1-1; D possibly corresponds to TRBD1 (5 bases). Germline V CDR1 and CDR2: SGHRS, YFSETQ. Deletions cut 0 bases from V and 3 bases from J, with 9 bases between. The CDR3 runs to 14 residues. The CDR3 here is CASSLGTSDTEAFF. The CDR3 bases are TGCGCCAGCAGCTTGGGGACATCGGACACTGAAGCTTTCTTT.

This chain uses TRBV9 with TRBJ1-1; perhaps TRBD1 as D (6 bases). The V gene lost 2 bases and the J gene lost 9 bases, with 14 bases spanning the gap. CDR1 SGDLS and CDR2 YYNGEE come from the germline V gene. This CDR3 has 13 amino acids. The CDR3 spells CASSVATGYQAFF. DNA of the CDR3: TGTGCCAGCAGCGTGGCTACAGGGTACCAAGCTTTCTTT.

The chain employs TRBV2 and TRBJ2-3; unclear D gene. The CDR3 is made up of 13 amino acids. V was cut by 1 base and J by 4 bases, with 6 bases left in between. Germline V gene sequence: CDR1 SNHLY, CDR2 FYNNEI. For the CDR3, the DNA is TGTGCCAGCAGTGAAGAGATCTCAGATACGCAGTATTTT. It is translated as CASSEEISDTQYF.

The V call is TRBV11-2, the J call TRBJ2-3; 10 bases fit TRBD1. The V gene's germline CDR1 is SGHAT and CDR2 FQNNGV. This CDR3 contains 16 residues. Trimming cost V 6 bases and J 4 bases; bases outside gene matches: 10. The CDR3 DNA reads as TGTGCCAGCAGTTCCGCGGACAGGGGGTTTTCAGATACGCAGTATTTT. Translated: CASSSADRGFSDTQYF.

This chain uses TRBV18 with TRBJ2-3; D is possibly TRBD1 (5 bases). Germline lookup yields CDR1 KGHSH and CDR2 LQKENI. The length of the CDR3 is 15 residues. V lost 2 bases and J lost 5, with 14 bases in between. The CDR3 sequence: CASSPRLTGKDTQYF. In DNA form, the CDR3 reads TGTGCCAGCTCACCAAGGTTAACAGGCAAAGATACGCAGTATTTT. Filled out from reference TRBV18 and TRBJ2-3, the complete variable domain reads NAGVMQNPRHLVRRRGQEARLRCSPMKGHSHVYWYRQLPEEGLKFMVYLQKENIIDESGMPKERFSAEFPKEGPSILRIQQVVRGDSAAYFCASSPRLTGKDTQYFGPGTRLTVL.

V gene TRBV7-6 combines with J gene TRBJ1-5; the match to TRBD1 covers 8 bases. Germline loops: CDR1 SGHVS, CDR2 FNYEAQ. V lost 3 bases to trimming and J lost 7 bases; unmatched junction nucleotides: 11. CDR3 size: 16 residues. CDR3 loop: CASSFRKDRAGQPQHF. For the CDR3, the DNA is TGTGCCAGCAGCTTTCGCAAGGACAGGGCTGGGCAGCCCCAGCATTTT.

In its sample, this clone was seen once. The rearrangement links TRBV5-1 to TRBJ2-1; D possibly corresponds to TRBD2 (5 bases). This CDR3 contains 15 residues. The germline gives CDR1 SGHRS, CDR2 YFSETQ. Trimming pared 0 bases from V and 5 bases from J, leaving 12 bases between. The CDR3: CASSLAPGSNNEQFF. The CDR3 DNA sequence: TGCGCCAGCAGCTTGGCCCCGGGGTCCAACAATGAGCAGTTCTTC.

The chain's CDR3 is CASLLTNSGRRDTQYF. DNA for the CDR3: TGTGCCAGCCTTCTTACTAATAGCGGGAGAAGAGATACGCAGTATTTT. This chain links TRBV7-9 with TRBJ2-3; 9 positions agree with TRBD2. The CDR3 spans 16 residues. V lost 8 bases, J lost 5 bases, and 14 bases stayed unmatched. CDR1 is SEHNR and CDR2 is FQNEAQ in the germline V gene (reference sequence). The variable domain in full, completed from reference TRBV7-9 and TRBJ2-3, reads DTGVSQNPRHKITKRGQNVTFRCDPISEHNRLYWYRQTLGQGPEFLTYFQNEAQLEKSRLLSDRFSAERPKGSFSTLEIQRTEQGDSAMYLCASLLTNSGRRDTQYFGPGTRLTVL.

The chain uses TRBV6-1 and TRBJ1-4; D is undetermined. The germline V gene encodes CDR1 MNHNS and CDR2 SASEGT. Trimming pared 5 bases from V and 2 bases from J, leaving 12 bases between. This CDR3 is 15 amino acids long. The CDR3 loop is CASSSPRSTNEKLFF. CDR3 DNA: TGTGCCAGCAGTAGCCCCAGGTCGACTAATGAAAAACTGTTTTTT.